The 27 T cell receptor beta chains presented below share a single source sample, sequenced in a study of cytomegalovirus exposure and HLA in healthy donors (dated by TCRdb to about 2017). The library was prepared using the immunoSEQ multiplex PCR assay. A mixture of 60 forward primers for TCR Vbeta segments and 13 reverse primers for TCR Jbeta segments was used in the multiplex PCR. TCRdb provides this immuneACCESS table in a form limited to in-frame rearrangements. Some clones are lacking; in checked studies, under half of them reflect an unresolved V gene, and why the rest are absent is not known. This sample lists roughly 160,000 clones; 81% were detected once. The ten largest account for under 15% of the sample. The sample was PBMCs. The receptors originated from a woman aged 45-65 years in good health and CMV-seronegative.

This chain uses TRBV12-2 with TRBJ1-4; TRBD1, the D gene given by the table, was not confirmed from the DNA. TRBV12-2 is marked as a pseudogene. The CDR3 sequence is 15 residues long. CDR3 coding DNA: TGTGCAAGTCGCACCCACGGGCCGCAGGGGGAAAAACTGTTTTTT. It translates to CASRTHGPQGEKLFF.

This clone has just a few counts. The chain joins TRBV4-2 to TRBJ2-1; D is unclear. The CDR3 covers 14 residues. With 0 bases removed from V and 9 bases from J, the gap between germline ends came to 12 bases. CDR1 is LGHNA and CDR2 is YNFKEQ in the germline V gene. CDR3 amino acids: CASSQDLTPGEQFF. The CDR3, as DNA: TGTGCCAGCAGCCAAGATCTGACGCCGGGTGAGCAGTTCTTC.

The genes are TRBV13 and TRBJ2-5, with unresolved D. Per germline, CDR1 PRHDT and CDR2 FYEKMQ (reference sequence). The CDR3 contains 12 residues. Deletions cut 4 bases from V and 4 bases from J, with 7 bases between. The CDR3 here is CASSSEAETQYF. The CDR3 DNA reads as TGTGCCAGCAGCTCTGAAGCAGAGACCCAGTACTTC.

The chain uses TRBV11-2 and TRBJ2-5, with 8 nucleotides matching TRBD2. Germline V gene data show CDR1 as SGHAT and CDR2 as FQNNGV. This CDR3 spans 15 amino acids. Trimming at V came to 1 base and at J to 5 bases, leaving 6 bases not matched to a gene. DNA for the CDR3: TGTGCCAGCAGCTTAGGGGTTAGCGGGGTGGAGACCCAGTACTTC. Translated, it gives CASSLGVSGVETQYF.

This clone was observed a handful of times. This chain joins TRBV27 and TRBJ2-7; 8 nucleotides match TRBD1. Germline values: CDR1 MNHEY, CDR2 SMNVEV (reference sequence). The CDR3 runs 12 residues. J was trimmed by 6 bases and V by 5 bases; bases with no gene match: 3. DNA for the CDR3: TGTGCCAGCAGTCGGACAGGGCTCGAGCAGTACTTC. It specifies CASSRTGLEQYF.

This chain uses TRBV9 with TRBJ1-1; 7 positions agree with TRBD1. The junction had 8 bases not matched to a gene; V was cut back by 6 bases and J by 3 bases. CDR3 length: 14 residues. The V gene's germline CDR1 is SGDLS and CDR2 YYNGEE. DNA for the CDR3: TGTGCCAGCAACCGACAGGGAGAGTACACTGAAGCTTTCTTT. Translation: CASNRQGEYTEAFF.

This clone was recorded a few times. Relative to the germline gene, one junction end is altered; a read error may explain this. This chain joins TRBV7-9 and TRBJ2-7, with D hard to call. Germline V CDR1 and CDR2: SEHNR, FQNEAQ (reference sequence). The CDR3 spans 12 residues. CDR3 bases: TGTTCCAGCAGCTTAGACCACAACGAGCAGTACTTC. Its translation is CSSSLDHNEQYF.

The chain is built from TRBV5-1 and TRBJ1-1, with TRBD1 matching over 10 bases. Germline V lookup: CDR1 SGHRS, CDR2 YFSETQ. Trimming removed 2 bases from V and 5 bases from J; junction bases left unmatched: 3. The CDR3 has 14 residues. The CDR3 coding sequence is TGCGCCAGCAGCTTTGGGGACAGGGGAACTGAAGCTTTCTTT. Translation gives CASSFGDRGTEAFF.

The genes are TRBV11-2 and TRBJ2-1; the match to TRBD2 covers 9 bases. V trimming: 7 bases; J trimming: 8 bases; junction bases outside the gene matches: 15. The CDR3 runs to 16 residues. Looked up from germline, CDR1 is SGHAT and CDR2 is FQNNGV. In DNA form, the CDR3 reads TGTGCCAGCAACAAAATACCGGGACTAGCAGTCGATGAGCAGTTCTTC. Its protein is CASNKIPGLAVDEQFF.

The chain is built from TRBV2 and TRBJ2-5; possible D gene TRBD2, 6 bases. The CDR3 is made up of 14 amino acids. Germline-derived CDR1 and CDR2 are SNHLY and FYNNEI. Deletions cut 4 bases from V and 5 bases from J, with 14 bases between. CDR3 DNA: TGTGCCAGCAGTGCGTGGGGGGTCGATGAGACCCAGTACTTC. This gives the protein CASSAWGVDETQYF.

The V and J genes are TRBV28 and TRBJ2-1; D unclear. Germline CDR1 is MDHEN and CDR2 is SYDVKM. This CDR3 contains 13 residues. V lost 5 bases, J lost 5 bases, and 10 bases lay in between. The CDR3, as DNA: TGTGCCAGCAGTCCAAAAACTCACAATGAGCAGTTCTTC. It yields the protein CASSPKTHNEQFF.

The chain uses TRBV7-2 and TRBJ1-2; tentatively, D is TRBD1 (6 bases). Looked up from germline, CDR1 is SGHTA and CDR2 is FQGNSA. This CDR3 has 15 amino acids. Trimming took off 5 bases at V and 2 bases at J, with 15 bases between the two ends. CDR3: CASSKQPGQNYGYTF. The CDR3 nucleotides are TGTGCCAGCAGCAAACAACCTGGACAGAACTATGGCTACACCTTC.

The J gene is TRBJ2-3, the V gene TRBV5-1, with TRBD2 identical over 8 bases. Germline CDR1 SGHRS, CDR2 YFSETQ. V shed 2 bases and J 4 bases; nucleotides not matched to a gene: 9. The CDR3 spans 16 residues. The CDR3: CASSFAGGSRSDTQYF. Written as DNA, the CDR3 is TGCGCCAGCAGCTTTGCGGGGGGCAGTAGGTCAGATACGCAGTATTTT.

V gene TRBV30 combines with J gene TRBJ2-3; D possibly corresponds to TRBD2 (6 bases). V was clipped by 5 bases and J by 0 bases, with 12 bases between them. Germline V gives CDR1 GTSNPN, CDR2 SVGIG (reference sequence). The length of the CDR3 is 14 residues. The CDR3 is CAWGPGGSTDTQYF. DNA for the CDR3: TGTGCCTGGGGCCCCGGAGGGAGCACAGATACGCAGTATTTT. Together with reference TRBV30 and TRBJ2-3, the CDR3 gives the full variable domain: SQTIHQWPATLVQPVGSPLSLECTVEGTSNPNLYWYRQAAGRGLQLLFYSVGIGQISSEVPQNLSASRPQDRQFILSSKKLLLSDSGFYLCAWGPGGSTDTQYFGPGTRLTVL.

The V and J genes are TRBV2 and TRBJ2-7; 7 bases fit TRBD1. Unmatched junction bases numbered 7, after V lost 6 bases and J lost 2 bases. The length of the CDR3 is 14 residues. Germline V lookup: CDR1 SNHLY, CDR2 FYNNEI. The CDR3 region is CASSIQGYPYEQYF. In DNA form, the CDR3 reads TGTGCCAGCAGCATACAGGGGTACCCCTACGAGCAGTACTTC.

The chain links TRBV27 to TRBJ2-7; TRBD2 matches 10 bases. The ends lost 8 bases at V and 4 bases at J; junction bases unmatched: 2. Germline values: CDR1 MNHEY, CDR2 SMNVEV (reference sequence). CDR3 size: 12 residues. CDR3 DNA sequence: TGTGCCAGCGGACTAGCGGTATACGAGCAGTACTTC. Translation: CASGLAVYEQYF.

This clone was recorded a few times. J is TRBJ2-5 and V is TRBV9; 9 bases agree with TRBD2. The V and J ends lost 4 bases and 6 bases, in that order; junction bases with no gene match: 7. The germline CDR1 and CDR2 sequences are SGDLS and YYNGEE. The CDR3 length is 14 residues. CDR3 coding DNA: TGTGCCAGCAGCTCCGCTAGCGGGAAAAAGACCCAGTACTTC. Translated: CASSSASGKKTQYF.

This clone was detected a few times. The chain carries TRBV27 and TRBJ2-1; a possible D gene is TRBD1 (6 bases). The CDR3 is made up of 17 amino acids. V was trimmed by 2 bases and J by 0 bases, leaving 14 bases between them. Per germline, CDR1 MNHEY and CDR2 SMNVEV (reference sequence). The CDR3 protein is CASSLMRTTGSYNEQFF. The DNA for the CDR3 is TGTGCCAGCAGTTTAATGAGGACGACAGGCTCCTACAATGAGCAGTTCTTC.

The rearrangement links TRBV29-1 to TRBJ2-5; 10 bases are a match to TRBD1. In germline, CDR1 is SQVTM, CDR2 ANQGSEA. V dropped 3 bases and J dropped 2; count of bases not matched to a gene: 6. The CDR3 sequence is 15 residues long. CDR3 sequence (DNA): TGCAGCGTTGATAACGACAGGGGGCTTCAAGAGACCCAGTACTTC. Translation: CSVDNDRGLQETQYF.

The chain uses TRBV18 and TRBJ2-3; a weak D match, TRBD1 (5 bases). Looked up from germline, CDR1 is KGHSH and CDR2 is LQKENI. This CDR3 contains 18 residues. Trimming cost V 3 bases and J 2 bases, with 21 bases left between them. For the CDR3, the DNA is TGTGCCAGCTCACCTTCCTGGGGCCGAAAGGCCCCCACAGATACGCAGTATTTT. Translation: CASSPSWGRKAPTDTQYF.

This clone was seen a few times. The rearrangement links TRBV6-1 to TRBJ2-5, with 10 bases lining up with TRBD2. The CDR3 runs to 14 residues. V shed 5 bases, J shed 5 bases, and the junction held 5 bases outside the gene matches. Germline CDR1 and CDR2: MNHNS and SASEGT. The CDR3 nucleotides are TGTGCCAGCAGTACAGCGGGGGGGCAGGAGACCCAGTACTTC. This gives the protein CASSTAGGQETQYF.

The CDR3 coding sequence is TGTGCCAGTAGTATAGAGGGAGGCAATCAGCCCCAGCATTTT. As protein: CASSIEGGNQPQHF. The chain recombines TRBV19 with TRBJ1-5; D is undetermined. CDR1 LNHDA and CDR2 SQIVND come from the germline V gene (reference sequence). This CDR3 region has 14 residues. The V gene lost 0 bases and the J gene lost 2 bases, with 5 bases spanning the gap.

Details on this clone: The germline gene is not matched at one end of the junction; a read error may be the cause. The chain carries TRBV5-1 and TRBJ2-5, with 8 bases that match TRBD1. Germline CDR1 reads SGHRS; CDR2 reads YFSETQ. This CDR3 is built from 15 residues. CDR3 bases: TGCGCCAGCGGCTTAGGGACAGGCCATCAAGAGACCCAGTACTTC. Protein sequence: CASGLGTGHQETQYF.

The chain employs TRBV5-4 and TRBJ1-1; D is undetermined. CDR1 is SGHNT and CDR2 is YYREEE in the germline V gene (reference sequence). V dropped 2 bases and J dropped 2 bases, with 4 bases sitting between them. This CDR3 region has 12 residues. The DNA of the CDR3 is TGTGCCAGCAGCTTTATTAACACTGAAGCTTTCTTT. This codes for CASSFINTEAFF. The whole variable domain, filled in from reference TRBV5-4 and TRBJ1-1, reads ETGVTQSPTHLIKTRGQQVTLRCSSQSGHNTVSWYQQALGQGPQFIFQYYREEENGRGNFPPRFSGLQFPNYSSELNVNALELDDSALYLCASSFINTEAFFGQGTRLTVV.

Concerning this clone: An end of the junction differs from the germline gene, which may be a read error. V usage is TRBV4-2 and J usage is TRBJ2-7; a weak D match, TRBD2 (6 bases). The germline V gene has CDR1 LGHNA and CDR2 YNFKEQ. CDR3 length: 15 residues. The CDR3 spells CASSQDRGTQYGQYF. The CDR3 DNA reads as TGTGCCAGCAGCCAAGACCGGGGGACTCAGTACGGGCAGTACTTC.

This chain links TRBV18 with TRBJ1-1; D ambiguous. From germline, CDR1 is KGHSH and CDR2 LQKENI. The CDR3 spans 13 residues. Trimming stripped 5 bases from V and 1 base from J, with 8 bases between. This CDR3 is CASSTTENTEAFF. The CDR3 DNA follows: TGTGCCAGCTCAACAACAGAGAACACTGAAGCTTTCTTT.

CDR3 sequence reads: CASSSEKGLATDTQYF. In DNA form, the CDR3 reads TGTGCCAGCAGCTCAGAGAAAGGACTAGCGACAGATACGCAGTATTTT. The chain has TRBV7-2 and TRBJ2-3; 9 nucleotides align to TRBD2. The CDR3 covers 16 residues. V shed 4 bases, J shed 3 bases, and the junction held 8 bases outside the gene matches. CDR1 and CDR2 from the germline V gene are SGHTA and FQGNSA.